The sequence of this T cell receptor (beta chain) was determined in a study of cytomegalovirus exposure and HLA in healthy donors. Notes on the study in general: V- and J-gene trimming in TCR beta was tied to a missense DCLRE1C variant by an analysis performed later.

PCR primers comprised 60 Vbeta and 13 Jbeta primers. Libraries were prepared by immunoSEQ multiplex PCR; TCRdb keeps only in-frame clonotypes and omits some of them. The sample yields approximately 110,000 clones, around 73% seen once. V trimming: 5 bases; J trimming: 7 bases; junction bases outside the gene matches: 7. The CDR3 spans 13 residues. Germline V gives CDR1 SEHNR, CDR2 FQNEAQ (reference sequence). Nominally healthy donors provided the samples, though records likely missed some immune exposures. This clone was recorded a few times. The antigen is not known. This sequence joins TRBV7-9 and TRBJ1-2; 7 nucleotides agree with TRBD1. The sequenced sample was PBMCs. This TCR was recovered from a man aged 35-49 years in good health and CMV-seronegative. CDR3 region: CASSRNRGGGYTF. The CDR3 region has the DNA TGTGCCAGCAGCCGAAACAGGGGTGGTGGCTACACCTTC.